One and the same sample provided the 10 T cell receptor beta chains below, sequenced in a study of tumor-infiltrating lymphocytes in oesophageal squamous cell carcinoma. TCRdb independently ran MiXCR on the PCR reads; one entry per CDR3 protein. The table lists around 14,000 distinct CDR3 sequences, 53% of them singletons. The sequenced sample consisted of esophageal tumor tissue. Receptor source: a male donor with esophageal squamous cell carcinoma.

This clonotype was seen only a few times. V usage is TRBV27 and J usage is TRBJ2-3, with no clear D. The J call may be faulty, since TRBJ1-1 better matches the DNA end. There are 15 residues in the CDR3. CDR1 MNHEY and CDR2 SMNVEV come from the germline V gene (reference sequence). DNA for the CDR3: TGTGCCAGCAGTTTAGGTTCAGCAGGGAACACTGAAGCTTTCTTT. Its translation is CASSLGSAGNTEAFF.

The chain recombines TRBV12-3 or TRBV12-4 with TRBJ2-1; D is uncertain. The J call is uncertain, as TRBJ2-5 better fits the DNA end. This CDR3 contains 11 residues. The CDR3 sequence: CASSFRETQYF. The CDR3 nucleotides read TGTGCCAGCAGTTTCCGGGAGACCCAGTACTTC.

This clonotype was recorded at least ten times. The chain combines TRBV5-1 with TRBJ2-2; D assignment may be TRBD1 or TRBD2 (5 bases each). This CDR3 contains 14 residues. Germline V gene lookup returns CDR1 SGHRS and CDR2 YFSETQ. V gave up 0 bases and J gave up 5 bases, with 8 bases separating them. CDR3: CASSLGEGTGELFF. CDR3 DNA sequence: TGCGCCAGCAGCTTGGGAGAGGGGACCGGGGAGCTGTTTTTT.

This clonotype counts as medium-sized (0.01 to 0.1%). DNA of the CDR3: TGTGCCAGCAGCTTAGAACGGGCGCAAGAGCAGTACTTC. This translates into CASSLERAQEQYF. The V and J genes are TRBV11-2 and TRBJ2-7; D ambiguous. V lost 0 bases, J lost 7 bases, and 10 bases lay in between. Germline CDR1 SGHAT, CDR2 FQNNGV. The CDR3 loop spans 13 amino acids.

This clonotype was observed at least ten times. The chain is built from TRBV7-8 and TRBJ2-5, with a weak D call TRBD1 (6 bases). The CDR3 totals 15 residues. Looked up from germline, CDR1 is SGHVS and CDR2 is FQNEAQ. V lost 0 bases, J lost 4 bases, and 12 bases lay in between. CDR3: CASSLARGGGETQYF. CDR3 nucleotides: TGTGCCAGCAGCTTAGCCAGGGGTGGCGGAGAGACCCAGTACTTC.

A remark on this clonotype: At one of its ends the junction is not consistent with the germline gene, which may arise from a read error. The chain carries TRBV7-7 and TRBJ2-5; no reliable D call. The length of the CDR3 is 14 residues. CDR1 SSHAT and CDR2 FNYEAQ come from the germline V gene (reference sequence). As DNA, the CDR3 is TGTGCTAGCAGCCCGACCACGACCGCAGATACGCAGTACTTC. Residues: CASSPTTTADTQYF. Complete variable domain (other parts from reference TRBV7-7 and TRBJ2-5): GAGVSQSPRYKVTKRGQDVTLRCDPISSHATLYWYQQALGQGPEFLTYFNYEAQPDKSGLPSDRFSAERPEGSISTLTIQRTEQRDSAMYRCASSPTTTADTQYFGPGTRLLVL.

The rearrangement links TRBV6-6 to TRBJ2-3, with D uncertain. The DNA end favors TRBJ1-1, so the J call may be wrong. Germline-derived CDR1 and CDR2 are MNHNY and SVGAGI (reference sequence). The CDR3 runs to 13 residues. The CDR3 spells CASSSSLNTEAFF. In DNA form, the CDR3 reads TGTGCCAGCAGTTCTTCACTGAACACTGAAGCTTTCTTT.

A single count supports this clonotype. This rearrangement joins TRBV7-6 to TRBJ2-1; D ambiguous. Germline CDR1 and CDR2: SGHVS and FNYEAQ. V lost 5 bases and J lost 2, with 19 bases in between. The CDR3 loop spans 17 amino acids. The CDR3 sequence: CASSPLQMSRTYNEQFF. The CDR3 bases are TGTGCCAGCAGCCCCCTTCAAATGAGTAGGACCTACAATGAGCAGTTCTTC.

In this sample, this clonotype is medium-sized. The chain links TRBV6-6 to TRBJ2-2; TRBD1 matches at 8 bases. The germline V gene encodes CDR1 MNHNY and CDR2 SVGAGI (reference sequence). V was pared by 3 bases and J by 2 bases, with 5 bases of the junction left unmatched. The CDR3 consists of 16 residues. The CDR3 sequence: CASSYRGTGNTGELFF. The DNA of the CDR3 is TGTGCCAGCAGTTATCGTGGGACAGGAAACACCGGGGAGCTGTTTTTT.

Details on this clonotype: The CDR3 does not close with the conserved phenylalanine or tryptophan, likely indicating a read error. The DNA is omitted, as the CDR3 cannot be located on it reliably, and the CDR3 follows TCRdb's listing. V usage is TRBV7-4 and J usage is TRBJ2-4; the D call TRBD1 from the table was never checked on the DNA. Ends included, the CDR3 has 8 residues. Germline V lookup: CDR1 SGHVT, CDR2 SQSDAQ. The CDR3 is CASSKGTG.